Listed here are 14 T cell receptor beta chains from one sample, sequenced in a study of cytomegalovirus exposure and HLA in healthy donors. PCR was performed using 60 Vbeta and 13 Jbeta primers. Method: immunoSEQ multiplex PCR; TCRdb's copy keeps in-frame clones and lacks some. The sample has hundreds of thousands of clones; around 90% are singletons. The material sequenced was PBMCs. The receptors shown here come from a woman aged 18-29 years in good health and CMV-seronegative.

This sequence joins TRBV10-3 and TRBJ1-2, with 9 nucleotides matching TRBD1. The CDR3 sequence is 14 residues long. The V and J ends lost 3 bases and 6 bases, in that order; junction bases with no gene match: 5. The germline V gene has CDR1 ENHRY and CDR2 SYGVKD. DNA of the CDR3: TGTGCCATCAGTGAATCCCGGGACAGGGATGGCTACACCTTC. Translating gives CAISESRDRDGYTF.

V and J are TRBV15 and TRBJ2-7; 8 positions match TRBD1. The V gene end was trimmed by 3 bases and the J gene end by 8 bases; junction bases not matched to a gene: 6. CDR3 size: 13 residues. The germline CDR1 and CDR2 sequences are LNHNV and YYDKDF (reference sequence). The CDR3 here is CATSSLGQGKQYF. The CDR3 DNA sequence: TGTGCCACCAGCAGTCTCGGACAGGGCAAGCAGTACTTC.

CDR3 region: CASNIQGNTIYF. Written as DNA, the CDR3 is TGTGCCAGCAATATACAGGGAAACACCATATATTTT. This chain uses TRBV6-1 with TRBJ1-3; no firm D call. The CDR3 runs 12 residues. Trimming took off 7 bases at V and 4 bases at J, with 8 bases between the two ends. Germline assignment: CDR1 MNHNS and CDR2 SASEGT.

The rearrangement links TRBV10-2 to TRBJ1-2; D unclear. The V gene lost 0 bases and the J gene lost 4 bases, with 18 bases spanning the gap. CDR1 and CDR2 (germline): WSHSY, SAAADI. This CDR3 is built from 17 residues. The CDR3 bases are TGCGCCAGCAGTGAGTCCCCTTTCGGTGAAACCGTCTATGGCTACACCTTC. Amino acids: CASSESPFGETVYGYTF.

In regard to this clone: The junction shows a germline mismatch at one end, possibly a read error. This chain joins TRBV7-7 and TRBJ2-1; 9 bases line up with TRBD1. This CDR3 region has 16 residues. CDR1 SSHAT and CDR2 FNYEAQ come from the germline V gene (reference sequence). The CDR3 sequence: CASSTGTGRSYNEQFF. The CDR3 nucleotides are TGTGCTAGCAGCACAGGGACAGGGCGCTCCTACAATGAGCAGTTCTTC.

The chain links TRBV4-1 to TRBJ1-1; weak D call: TRBD1 (5 bases). Germline-derived CDR1 and CDR2 are MGHRA and YSYEKL. Trimming stripped 0 bases from V and 3 bases from J, with 8 bases between. The CDR3 runs 14 residues. CDR3 nucleotides: TGCGCCAGCAGCCAAGAGGGGGGGTACACTGAAGCTTTCTTT. This encodes CASSQEGGYTEAFF.

This rearrangement joins TRBV5-1 to TRBJ2-5, with a weak D call TRBD2 (5 bases). Germline V gene lookup returns CDR1 SGHRS and CDR2 YFSETQ. V lost 1 base to trimming and J lost 6 bases, with 16 bases between them. CDR3 length: 15 amino acids. CDR3 sequence (DNA): TGCGCCAGCAGCTTGAACTCTAGAGAGGGTAAGACCCAGTACTTC. Protein sequence: CASSLNSREGKTQYF.

The chain has TRBV2 and TRBJ1-5, with TRBD1 as a possible D gene (5 bases). The CDR3 is 14 amino acids. V was shortened by 4 bases and J by 3 bases, with 10 bases between the two germline ends. Germline assignment: CDR1 SNHLY and CDR2 FYNNEI. The CDR3 protein is CASSARVYNQPQHF. DNA for the CDR3: TGTGCCAGCAGTGCCAGGGTCTACAATCAGCCCCAGCATTTT.

V is TRBV30 and J is TRBJ1-1; 10 bases fit TRBD1. Germline V gene sequence: CDR1 GTSNPN, CDR2 SVGIG (reference sequence). CDR3 length: 15 residues. Trimming removed 3 bases from V and 1 base from J; junction bases left unmatched: 5. The CDR3 spells CAWRGDRGRNTEAFF. The CDR3 bases are TGTGCCTGGAGGGGGGACAGGGGACGGAACACTGAAGCTTTCTTT.

The count of this clone is one. The V call is TRBV6-1, the J call TRBJ2-6; D is unresolved. V shed 3 bases and J shed 2 bases, with 5 bases lying between them. The CDR3 is made up of 14 amino acids. Germline V gene lookup returns CDR1 MNHNS and CDR2 SASEGT. The CDR3 nucleotides are TGTGCCAGCAGTGAGGCAGCTGGGGCCAACGTCCTGACTTTC. It translates to CASSEAAGANVLTF.

This clone was observed once. The rearrangement links TRBV11-2 to TRBJ2-1, with no clear D. The germline V gene has CDR1 SGHAT and CDR2 FQNNGV. V was clipped by 5 bases and J by 6 bases, with 14 bases between them. The CDR3 runs 14 residues. The DNA of the CDR3 is TGTGCCAGCAGCGAGCCGATGGTCGGCAATGAGCAGTTCTTC. Amino acids: CASSEPMVGNEQFF.

The chain couples TRBV9 to TRBJ2-1; D is perhaps TRBD1 (5 bases). Germline assignment: CDR1 SGDLS and CDR2 YYNGEE. V was pared by 4 bases and J by 4 bases, with 15 bases between. This CDR3 is built from 15 residues. CDR3 in amino acids: CASSPPISGYNEQFF. CDR3 coding DNA: TGTGCCAGCAGCCCGCCTATCTCAGGGTACAATGAGCAGTTCTTC.

The chain employs TRBV27 and TRBJ1-1; D call uncertain. In germline, CDR1 is MNHEY, CDR2 SMNVEV (reference sequence). V lost 3 bases, J lost 1 base, and 9 bases lay in between. This CDR3 region has 14 residues. In DNA form, the CDR3 reads TGTGCCAGCAGTTTGAATCCGGGGAACACTGAAGCTTTCTTT. Encoded protein: CASSLNPGNTEAFF.

This chain links TRBV5-5 with TRBJ1-3; D might be TRBD1 (5 bases). Trimming shortened V by 0 bases and J by 2 bases, and 6 bases separated the two germline ends. CDR1 and CDR2 from the germline V gene are SGHKS and YYEKEE (reference sequence). This CDR3 region has 14 residues. The CDR3 DNA follows: TGTGCCAGCAGCTTGGTAGGGGCTGGAAACACCATATATTTT. Its translation: CASSLVGAGNTIYF.